This is a list of T cell receptor beta chains from one sample in a study of T cell repertoires in cytomegalovirus infection. Using its own MiXCR run on the reads, TCRdb lists one record per CDR3 protein. The repertoire holds about 300,000 distinct CDR3 sequences, with around 9.1% as singletons. The sequenced sample consisted of PBMCs. Source of these receptors: a human donor in good health (CMV status not recorded). Some clones in this sample may be carry-over from other donors' samples. The CDR3 runs from the conserved cysteine through the conserved F or W. D genes are given only for firm matches. Some rows have no size entry. The others give once, few or many, or a class for an expanded clone.

size	D	V	J	DNA	CDR3
NA	NA	TRBV27	TRBJ2-1	TGTGCCAGCAGTTCTCTAGGACAGTACAATGAGCAGTTCTTC	CASSSLGQYNEQFF
NA	NA	TRBV7-2	TRBJ1-4	TGTGCCAGCAGCTCGGAGGGGGTTAATGAAAAACTGTTTTTT	CASSSEGVNEKLFF
many	NA	TRBV6-2/TRBV6-3	TRBJ1-2	TGTGCCAGCAGTTACATCTCCGGAAACTATGGCTACACCTTC	CASSYISGNYGYTF
many	NA	TRBV20-1	TRBJ2-1	TGCAGTGGGAGGCAGGGTGGGAATGAGCAGTTCTTC	CSGRQGGNEQFF
few	NA	TRBV20-1	TRBJ1-1	TGCAGTGCTAGAGGGGGACGTCTCTGGTCCACTGAAGCTTTCTTT	CSARGGRLWSTEAFF
many	TRBD1	TRBV7-8	TRBJ2-1	TGTGCCAGCAGCCCGCGGACAGGTTCCTACAATGAGCAGTTCTTC	CASSPRTGSYNEQFF
many	TRBD1	TRBV27	TRBJ1-6	TGTGCCAGCTCCCCAGGGGGGTCGGCACCCCTCCACTTT	CASSPGGSAPLHF
many	NA	TRBV28	TRBJ2-1	TGTGCCAGCAGTTTAGCCTCCCTCCAGGGGCAGTTCTTC	CASSLASLQGQFF
NA	NA	TRBV9	TRBJ1-2	TGTGCCAGCAGCGACCGGGACGGCCTAAACTATGGCTACACCTTC	CASSDRDGLNYGYTF
many	NA	TRBV28	TRBJ2-7	TGTGCCAGCAGTTTACCCCAGACTGTGAACTCCTACGAGCAGTACTTC	CASSLPQTVNSYEQYF
many	TRBD1	TRBV7-9	TRBJ2-7	TGTGCCAGCAGCTCCGCAGGGGGCGGAAAATACGAGCAGTACTTC	CASSSAGGGKYEQYF
NA	NA	TRBV20-1	TRBJ1-5	TGCAGTGCTAGAGATGAGGGCCGAACTAATCAGCCCCAGCATTTT	CSARDEGRTNQPQHF
many	NA	TRBV5-1	TRBJ2-5	TGCGCCAGCAGCGATGGAGGGAGGGAGACCCAGTACTTC	CASSDGGRETQYF
NA	TRBD2	TRBV3-1	TRBJ2-1	TGTGCCAGCAGCCAAGATGAACTAGCGGAATACAATGAGCAGTTCTTC	CASSQDELAEYNEQFF
many	NA	TRBV4-2	TRBJ2-2	TGTGCCAGCAGCCAAGAGGGGCTAGCGACTAACACCGGGGAGCTGTTTTTT	CASSQEGLATNTGELFF
many	TRBD2	TRBV7-2	TRBJ2-1	TGTGCCAGCAGAGCGGGGGTTGAGCAGTTCTTC	CASRAGVEQFF
many	NA	TRBV7-2	TRBJ1-2	TGTGCCAGCAGCTCTCTGGGTAATACCTATGGCTACACCTTC	CASSSLGNTYGYTF
many	NA	TRBV28	TRBJ2-1	TGTGCCAGCTCCGCAGGCAGCCCGAATGAGCAGTTCTTC	CASSAGSPNEQFF
many	NA	TRBV27	TRBJ2-7	TGTGCCAGCTCGCAGGGAACCCCTTTGGAGCAGTACTTC	CASSQGTPLEQYF
many	NA	TRBV19	TRBJ1-5	TGTGCCAGTAGTACCCGACGGATCAATCAGCCCCAGCATTTT	CASSTRRINQPQHF
many	NA	TRBV28	TRBJ1-5	TGTGCCATCGTCGACGGTAGCGGTAGCAATCAGCCCCAGCATTTT	CAIVDGSGSNQPQHF
many	NA	TRBV7-2	TRBJ1-1	TGTGCCAGCAGCTTCCCAGTGAACACTGAAGCTTTCTTT	CASSFPVNTEAFF
many	NA	TRBV20-1	TRBJ1-5	TGCAGTGCGGGCCCCAATACCTATAGCAATCAGCCCCAGCATTTT	CSAGPNTYSNQPQHF
NA	TRBD1	TRBV6-6	TRBJ2-1	TGTGCCAGCTCTCCCGGACAGGCCAATGAGCAGTTCTTC	CASSPGQANEQFF
many	TRBD1	TRBV7-8	TRBJ1-6	TGTGCCAGCAGCCGCGACAGGGGGAATTCACCCCTCCACTTT	CASSRDRGNSPLHF
few	NA	TRBV29-1	TRBJ2-5	TGCAGCGTTGATTTGGTGGGGGAGACCCAGTACTTC	CSVDLVGETQYF
few	NA	TRBV5-1	TRBJ1-5	TGCGCCAGCAGCTTGGACGGAGGTCACAATCAGCCCCAGCATTTT	CASSLDGGHNQPQHF
many	TRBD2	TRBV7-2	TRBJ2-1	TGTGCCAGCAGCTCCCTAGGCAGCGGGGGGGACGTCGAGCAGTTCTTC	CASSSLGSGGDVEQFF
many	NA	TRBV7-2	TRBJ2-7	TGTGCCAGCACCATGTACGTTTCCTACGAGCAGTACTTC	CASTMYVSYEQYF
NA	NA	TRBV28	TRBJ2-1	TGTGCCAGCAGTTTCCCCCCCCATGAGCAGTTCTTC	CASSFPPHEQFF
many	NA	TRBV7-2	TRBJ1-6	TGTGCCAGCAGCACGACAGGACAGTCACGGTCACCCCTCCACTTT	CASSTTGQSRSPLHF
NA	NA	TRBV6-6	TRBJ1-4	TGTGCCATCTCGCGGGGGGTAGAGGGTGAAAAACTGTTTTTT	CAISRGVEGEKLFF
many	TRBD1	TRBV5-6	TRBJ2-5	TGTGCCAGCAGCTTGCCCGACAGGGATGCTCCGGAGACCCAGTACTTC	CASSLPDRDAPETQYF
many	NA	TRBV28	TRBJ2-1	TGTGCCAGCAGTGCCTTAGCCTCCTACAATGAGCAGTTCTTC	CASSALASYNEQFF
NA	NA	TRBV19	TRBJ1-1	TGTGCCAGTAGACCCCTCGGGGGAGGAACTGAAGCTTTCTTT	CASRPLGGGTEAFF
many	NA	TRBV6-2/TRBV6-3	TRBJ2-5	TGTGCCAGCAGTCAGGGCTACCAAGAGACCCAGTACTTC	CASSQGYQETQYF
many	NA	TRBV6-2/TRBV6-3	TRBJ2-1	TGTGCCAGCAGTTCAGGGGCCCACAATGAGCAGTTCTTC	CASSSGAHNEQFF
NA	NA	TRBV20-1	TRBJ1-1	TGCAGTGCTAGGGCCGGTACAGGGAGTTTGGCTGAAGCTTTCTTT	CSARAGTGSLAEAFF
many	NA	TRBV5-1	TRBJ2-3	TGCGCCAGCAGCTTGGGAGGGTCCCGGGGGGATACGCAGTATTTT	CASSLGGSRGDTQYF
many	NA	TRBV7-4	TRBJ1-3	TGTGCCAGCAGCTTTTCGCGGGGAAACACCATATATTTT	CASSFSRGNTIYF
many	NA	TRBV7-2	TRBJ2-3	TGTGCCAGCAGCTCTCGGGACTCCACAGATACGCAGTATTTT	CASSSRDSTDTQYF